The clone carrying this T cell receptor beta chain appeared a single time. The sample comes from a study of neoadjuvant anti-PD-1 for oral cavity cancer. About the study: Non-progressing patients received a fourth nivolumab dose near day 43, then surgery on days 50-56.

TCRdb's table, derived via immunoSEQ multiplex PCR, lists solely in-frame clones and lacks some. The sample has roughly 14,000 clones; 60% to 70% are singletons. The TCR comes from a person aged 40 to 85 with oral cavity squamous cell carcinoma. This specimen was PBMCs, taken before nivolumab (anti-PD-1) treatment.

This CDR3 reads CASQVSNQPQHF. The CDR3 coding sequence is TGTGCCAGCCAGGTCAGCAATCAGCCCCAGCATTTT. V usage is TRBV18 and J usage is TRBJ1-5; unclear D gene. CDR3 size: 12 residues. CDR1 and CDR2 from the germline V gene are KGHSH and LQKENI. The V gene lost 8 bases and the J gene lost 1 base, with 6 bases spanning the gap.